This T cell receptor (beta chain) was identified in a study of post-analysis software for immune sequencing data. Study context: Relapsing-remitting, secondary progressive and progressive-relapsing forms of multiple sclerosis all featured among disease courses.

Study-wide points: Same-batch samples co-clustered strongly by F measure. Multiple sclerosis patients showed significantly lower normalized Chao1 diversity than controls did. Relative to controls, patients had a few TRBV segments at higher frequency, with TRBV5-6, TRBV5-1 and TRBV20-1 among these.

This clonotype was recorded a few times. Its antigen is unidentified. Tagging with unique molecular identifiers was a feature of the TCR beta cDNA libraries. Around 450,000 cDNA molecules were recovered from an input of roughly 0.85 to 10 million T cells. One entry per CDR3 protein, called by TCRdb with MiXCR from the PCR reads. The sample holds approximately 660,000 distinct CDR3 sequences, around 60% seen once. V lost 0 bases and J lost 0, with 5 bases in between. CDR1 is MNHNY and CDR2 is SVGAGI in the germline V gene (reference sequence). The CDR3 is made up of 14 amino acids. V gene TRBV6-6 combines with J gene TRBJ1-1; D ambiguous. The sequence derives from a girl aged 2-9 years with multiple sclerosis. Sample: blood. The CDR3 sequence is CASSYSDMNTEAFF. CDR3 DNA sequence: TGTGCCAGCAGTTACTCTGATATGAACACTGAAGCTTTCTTT.